The rows below give T cell receptor beta chains drawn from one sample of a study of CD8+ T cells in alopecia areata. This table comes from immunoSEQ multiplex PCR, and its TCRdb copy is limited to in-frame clones, with some not included. The sample holds about 190,000 clones, roughly three fifths seen once. The material was CD4+ T cells sorted from blood, obtained at week 4, from a patient treated with tofacitinib. The receptor set was obtained from a human donor with alopecia areata. CDR3s include the opening cysteine and the closing phenylalanine or tryptophan. Fields, in order: D gene, clone size, V gene, J gene, CDR3 protein, CDR3 DNA. A D gene is named only where the DNA matches it firmly. Clone sizes are given selectively: once, few, many, or a class where the clone is expanded.

>TRBD1|-|TRBV2|TRBJ2-7
CASRPGTGGSEQYF
TGTGCCAGCAGGCCCGGGACAGGGGGTTCCGAGCAGTACTTC
>-|-|TRBV23-1|TRBJ2-1
CASSQSGRVAHEQFF
TGCGCCAGCAGTCAATCAGGACGAGTCGCCCATGAGCAGTTCTTC
>TRBD2|once|TRBV4-1|TRBJ2-4
CASSQATSGRAVTTKNIQYF
TGCGCCAGCAGCCAAGCAACTAGCGGGAGGGCGGTAACAACCAAAAACATTCAGTACTTC
>-|few|TRBV18|TRBJ1-1
CASSPTRGTEAFF
TGTGCCAGCTCACCAACAAGGGGCACTGAAGCTTTCTTT
>TRBD1|-|TRBV6-5|TRBJ2-5
CASVPSRGRETQYF
TGTGCCTCCGTCCCAAGCAGGGGGCGAGAGACCCAGTACTTC
>-|-|TRBV2|TRBJ2-3
CASSEQRRATQYF
TGTGCCAGCAGTGAACAGAGGAGGGCTACGCAGTATTTT
>-|-|TRBV7-9|TRBJ1-5
CASSLDVDQPQHF
TGTGCCAGCAGCTTAGACGTAGATCAGCCCCAGCATTTT
>-|-|TRBV6-5|TRBJ2-4
CASRRAGLENIQYF
TGTGCCAGCAGGAGGGCAGGGCTTGAAAACATTCAGTACTTC
>-|medium-sized|TRBV14|TRBJ2-1
CASSWPGRVNEQFF
TGTGCCAGCAGCTGGCCTGGTCGGGTCAATGAGCAGTTCTTC
>TRBD1|once|TRBV5-1|TRBJ2-1
CASSLARTGANEQFF
TGCGCCAGCAGCTTGGCCAGGACAGGGGCAAATGAGCAGTTCTTC
>-|-|TRBV7-9|TRBJ1-1
CASSLVMGNTEAFF
TGTGCCAGCAGCTTAGTAATGGGGAACACTGAAGCTTTCTTT
>-|-|TRBV29-1|TRBJ2-6
CSVESLANVLTF
TGCAGCGTTGAGTCCCTGGCCAACGTCCTGACTTTC
>TRBD2|once|TRBV5-1|TRBJ2-7
CASSLVLREDYEQYF
TGCGCCAGCAGCTTGGTTCTCCGGGAGGACTACGAGCAGTACTTC
>-|-|TRBV15|TRBJ1-5
CATSSVRLGNQPQHF
TGTGCCACCAGCTCTGTCAGGTTAGGAAATCAGCCCCAGCATTTT